The TCR beta chain described here comes from a study of beta chain features in type 1 diabetes. Study results and limitations: Type 1 diabetes patients had TCRB CDR3s that were shorter (moderately but significantly so) in all four CD4+ subsets.

The investigators reverse transcribed all of the isolated RNA, so they sequenced expressed TCRB transcripts. The data were produced by immunoSEQ multiplex PCR, yet TCRdb's version contains in-frame clones alone and is incomplete. The table lists about 710,000 clones, about an eighth of them singletons, with just under 0.04% in the top ten. Note on this clone: What it recognizes is unknown.

V shed 0 bases and J shed 6 bases, with 11 bases lying between them. From germline, CDR1 is GTSNPN and CDR2 SVGIG (reference sequence). The CDR3 consists of 13 residues. This TCR was sampled from a man aged 18 to 29 with type 1 diabetes. The chain links TRBV30 to TRBJ1-2, with no clear D. Sequenced sample: naive CD4+ T cells from blood. The CDR3 DNA reads as TGTGCCTGGAGTGTACCTGGGGTGAATGGCTACACCTTC. It specifies CAWSVPGVNGYTF.